These 6 T cell receptor beta chains originate from one sample sequenced in a study of cytomegalovirus exposure and HLA in healthy donors. Data came from immunoSEQ multiplex PCR; TCRdb stores just in-frame clones and leaves some out. Among 100,000 to 150,000 clones listed, roughly 95% were seen once. Sample: PBMCs. Source of these receptors: a man in his late teens or twenties in good health and CMV-seronegative.

This chain connects TRBV5-6 to TRBJ1-2; D remains unclear. CDR3 length: 15 residues. Germline V lookup: CDR1 SGHDT, CDR2 YYEEEE. V lost 1 base and J lost 5, with 15 bases in between. CDR3 region: CASSLTATAHYGYTF. The CDR3 DNA sequence: TGTGCCAGCAGCTTGACCGCTACAGCTCATTATGGCTACACCTTC.

The chain carries TRBV11-2 and TRBJ2-1; 11 bases match TRBD2. CDR1 and CDR2 (germline): SGHAT, FQNNGV. The CDR3 contains 17 residues. V was pared by 4 bases and J by 0 bases, with 5 bases of the junction left unmatched. The CDR3 here is CASSSLAGDSSYNEQFF. The CDR3 DNA reads TGTGCCAGCAGCTCACTAGCGGGAGACAGCTCCTACAATGAGCAGTTCTTC.

The V and J genes are TRBV7-9 and TRBJ2-3; weak D call: TRBD1 (6 bases). The germline gives CDR1 SEHNR, CDR2 FQNEAQ (reference sequence). V was shortened by 5 bases and J by 6 bases, with 15 bases between the two germline ends. This CDR3 has 14 residues. CDR3 DNA sequence: TGTGCCAGCAGCGCGGACAGCCAACTCGATACGCAGTATTTT. This translates into CASSADSQLDTQYF.

Comments on this clone: The sample contains more than one DNA sequence encoding this CDR3. This chain joins TRBV5-1 and TRBJ1-1, with unresolved D. The length of the CDR3 is 12 residues. Germline CDR1 is SGHRS and CDR2 is YFSETQ. Trimming shortened V by 3 bases and J by 4 bases, and 7 bases separated the two germline ends. The CDR3 DNA follows: TGCGCCAGCAGCTCTACGGGCACTGAAGCTTTCTTT. It codes for CASSSTGTEAFF.

This clone appeared once. The chain is built from TRBV29-1 and TRBJ2-3; 7 nucleotides align to TRBD2. The V gene's germline CDR1 is SQVTM and CDR2 ANQGSEA. V was pared by 0 bases and J by 6 bases, with 12 bases of the junction left unmatched. The CDR3 runs 16 residues. CDR3 nucleotides: TGCAGCGTTGAAGATAAGGCGGGAGCTGTGGGGGATACGCAGTATTTT. Translated, it gives CSVEDKAGAVGDTQYF.

This sequence joins TRBV7-9 and TRBJ2-3, with D unresolved. CDR3 length: 15 amino acids. V was cut by 3 bases and J by 0 bases, with 10 bases left in between. Germline V gives CDR1 SEHNR, CDR2 FQNEAQ (reference sequence). The CDR3 nucleotides read TGTGCCAGCAGCTTTACACAGTCTAGCACAGATACGCAGTATTTT. Amino acid sequence: CASSFTQSSTDTQYF.